This TCR beta chain was recovered during a study of blood T cell repertoires in COVID-19. All enrollees were roughly 18 to 89 years old and from fewer than 25 US areas. Cohort 3 recovered donors had two negative PCRs, clearance, or symptom resolution. Study processing details: Nucleated cell counts were estimated from reference gene primer amplification. Here immunoSEQ multiplex PCR was the method, and the copy in TCRdb shows in-frame clones only, minus some. V, J and clone size are those of that table, while D and trimming were read from the DNA. The data show about 330,000 clones, 65% to 90% seen once. This CDR3 spans 16 amino acids. Germline V gene lookup returns CDR1 MDHEN and CDR2 SYDVKM. The J segment lost 1 base and the V segment lost 5 bases, leaving 8 bases of the junction unmatched.

The V and J genes are TRBV28 and TRBJ1-5, with 7 bases matching TRBD1. This receptor was identified in a woman aged 18 to 35 who had recovered from COVID-19. The sequencing input was PBMCs or T cells enriched from blood (not recorded which). The DNA for the CDR3 is TGTGCCAGCAGTCCAACCTCGGGACAGAGCAATCAGCCCCAGCATTTT. This translates into CASSPTSGQSNQPQHF.